The next 14 T cell receptor beta chains were all read from a single sample in a study of ipilimumab plus nivolumab after autologous stem cell transplantation. Repertoires were generated with immunoSEQ multiplex PCR, while TCRdb's copy carries only in-frame clones and drops some. The repertoire holds some 87,000 clones, with approximately 83% as singletons. The sample in question was PBMCs, obtained in a trial of ipilimumab plus nivolumab as post-transplant consolidation. The receptors were gathered from a male donor with diffuse large B-cell lymphoma.

The chain uses TRBV5-1 and TRBJ2-3; TRBD1 aligns across 9 bases. The J segment lost 5 bases and the V segment lost 4 bases, leaving 14 bases of the junction unmatched. Per germline, CDR1 SGHRS and CDR2 YFSETQ. This CDR3 has 17 amino acids. The CDR3 spells CASSARTGERGRDTQYF. The CDR3 DNA is TGCGCCAGCAGCGCAAGGACAGGGGAGAGAGGGAGAGATACGCAGTATTTT.

This chain's CDR3 is CASSPGHRAYEQYF. The CDR3 coding sequence is TGTGCCAGCAGCCCGGGACATAGGGCCTACGAGCAGTACTTC. The J gene is TRBJ2-7, the V gene TRBV21-1; the table's D call, TRBD1, was not checked against the DNA. TRBV21-1 is given as a pseudogene. The CDR3 length is 14 residues.

This chain links TRBV18 with TRBJ2-3; TRBD1 matches at 11 bases. CDR3 length equals 16 residues. Per the germline V gene, CDR1 is KGHSH and CDR2 is LQKENI. V was clipped by 6 bases and J by 3 bases; unmatched bases: 8. In nucleotides, the CDR3 is TGTGCCAGCTCTATAGCCGGGACAGGGGGTACAGATACGCAGTATTTT. This encodes CASSIAGTGGTDTQYF.

This chain links TRBV14 with TRBJ1-2; D might be TRBD1 (5 bases). This CDR3 comprises 15 residues. The V end was cut by 5 bases, the J end by 6 bases, with 19 bases between. CDR1 is SGHDN, CDR2 FVKESK, per germline. In DNA form, the CDR3 reads TGTGCCAGCAGCGTTAGTGGATGGGGCTTTAATGGCTACACCTTC. Translated, it gives CASSVSGWGFNGYTF.

The DNA for the CDR3 is TGTGCCAGCAGTCCGGGACTAGCGTTAGAGACCCAGTACTTC. The encoded protein is CASSPGLALETQYF. The chain has TRBV2 and TRBJ2-5; TRBD2 aligns across 10 bases. Trimming at V came to 5 bases and at J to 4 bases, leaving 4 bases not matched to a gene. This CDR3 contains 14 residues. From germline, CDR1 is SNHLY and CDR2 FYNNEI.

J is TRBJ2-3 and V is TRBV7-2; TRBD2 agrees at 14 bases. Per the germline V gene, CDR1 is SGHTA and CDR2 is FQGNSA. Trimming removed 0 bases from V and 7 bases from J; junction bases left unmatched: 3. CDR3 length equals 16 residues. For the CDR3, the DNA is TGTGCCAGCAGCTTAGCGGGGACTAGCGGGAGTTATACGCAGTATTTT. Its protein is CASSLAGTSGSYTQYF.

The rearrangement links TRBV9 to TRBJ2-5; 10 bases align to TRBD1. CDR1 is SGDLS, CDR2 YYNGEE, per germline. The CDR3 totals 17 residues. With 4 bases clipped from V and 1 base from J, the junction kept 10 bases outside the gene matches. As DNA, the CDR3 is TGTGCCAGCAGCCCCCCACGACAGGGGGCCGGCCAAGAGACCCAGTACTTC. Protein product: CASSPPRQGAGQETQYF.

This rearrangement joins TRBV7-9 to TRBJ2-7, with 8 bases identical to TRBD1. CDR1 is SEHNR, CDR2 FQNEAQ, per germline (reference sequence). This CDR3 is built from 15 residues. Trimming at V came to 4 bases and at J to 1 base, leaving 6 bases not matched to a gene. CDR3 in DNA: TGTGCCAGCAGCTCTATGCGGACAGGGTCCTACGAGCAGTACTTC. Protein sequence: CASSSMRTGSYEQYF. The full variable domain, completed using reference TRBV7-9 and TRBJ2-7, is DTGVSQNPRHKITKRGQNVTFRCDPISEHNRLYWYRQTLGQGPEFLTYFQNEAQLEKSRLLSDRFSAERPKGSFSTLEIQRTEQGDSAMYLCASSSMRTGSYEQYFGPGTRLTVT.

The chain carries TRBV4-3 and TRBJ2-2; D possibly matches TRBD1 or TRBD2 (5 bases each). The germline CDR1 and CDR2 sequences are LGHNA and YSLEER. There are 15 residues in the CDR3. V gave up 3 bases and J gave up 6 bases, with 14 bases separating them. DNA of the CDR3: TGCGCCAGCAGCCACGTCGGGACCGATTCCGGGGAGCTGTTTTTT. Translation: CASSHVGTDSGELFF.

This clone was counted ten times or more. The chain recombines TRBV7-9 with TRBJ1-1; 7 nucleotides line up with TRBD1. The germline V gene encodes CDR1 SEHNR and CDR2 FQNEAQ (reference sequence). This CDR3 has 16 amino acids. The ends lost 7 bases at V and 2 bases at J; junction bases unmatched: 13. This CDR3 reads CASTTQTGRSNTEAFF. The CDR3 DNA sequence: TGTGCCAGCACAACCCAGACAGGGAGAAGTAACACTGAAGCTTTCTTT.

The CDR3 DNA follows: TGTGCCAGCTCACCCATGGACATAGGGTCACCCCTCCACTTT. As protein: CASSPMDIGSPLHF. The rearrangement uses TRBV18 and TRBJ1-6, with D tentatively TRBD1 (5 bases). The CDR3 has 14 amino acids. V was cut by 3 bases and J by 10 bases, with 13 bases left in between. CDR1 and CDR2 (germline): KGHSH, LQKENI.

The genes are TRBV5-1 and TRBJ2-1; 15 bases are a match to TRBD2. J gave up 11 bases and V 2 bases, and 8 bases lay outside the gene matches. Germline V gene lookup returns CDR1 SGHRS and CDR2 YFSETQ. The CDR3 has 16 residues. The CDR3 loop reads CASSLGQGLAGGKQFF. Written as DNA, the CDR3 is TGCGCCAGCAGCTTAGGACAGGGACTAGCGGGGGGCAAGCAGTTCTTC.

The chain is built from TRBV7-6 and TRBJ1-6, with TRBD1 as a possible D gene (6 bases). The CDR3 spans 15 residues. The V gene lost 1 base and the J gene lost 5 bases, with 9 bases spanning the gap. Per the germline V gene, CDR1 is SGHVS and CDR2 is FNYEAQ. CDR3 DNA: TGTGCCAGCAGCTTAGGGACAGATAATAATTCACCCCTCCACTTT. Protein: CASSLGTDNNSPLHF.

The chain uses TRBV7-9 and TRBJ2-5; possibly TRBD2 for D (5 bases). In germline, CDR1 is SEHNR, CDR2 FQNEAQ (reference sequence). The CDR3 loop spans 14 amino acids. The V and J ends lost 6 bases and 5 bases respectively, with 16 bases between them. The CDR3 protein is CASSPVGGRETQYF. In DNA, the CDR3 is TGTGCCAGCAGTCCCGTAGGCGGGCGTGAGACCCAGTACTTC.